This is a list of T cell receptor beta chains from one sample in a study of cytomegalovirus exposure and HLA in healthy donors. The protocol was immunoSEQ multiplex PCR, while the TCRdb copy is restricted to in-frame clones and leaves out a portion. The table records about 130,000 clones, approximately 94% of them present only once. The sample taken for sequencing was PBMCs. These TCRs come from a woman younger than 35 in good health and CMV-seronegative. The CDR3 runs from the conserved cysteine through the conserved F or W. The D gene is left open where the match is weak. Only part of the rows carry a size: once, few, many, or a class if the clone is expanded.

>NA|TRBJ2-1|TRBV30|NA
TGTGCCTGGAGTGTAGGGGTGGCTCACAATGAGCAGTTCTTC
CAWSVGVAHNEQFF
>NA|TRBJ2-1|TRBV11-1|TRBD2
TGTGCCAGCAGCCTGAGAGGGACTAGCGGGGGAGGGGGTGAGCAGTTCTTC
CASSLRGTSGGGGEQFF
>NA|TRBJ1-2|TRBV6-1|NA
TGTGCCAGCAGTTTTAAACAGGGAAGGGACGGCTACACCTTC
CASSFKQGRDGYTF
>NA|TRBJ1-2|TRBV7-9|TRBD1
TGTGCCAGCAGCCTTGACAGGGGCTATGGCTACACCTTC
CASSLDRGYGYTF
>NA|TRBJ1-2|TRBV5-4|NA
TGTGCCAGCAGCTTGGCGGGGGAGGGGGGCTACACCTTC
CASSLAGEGGYTF
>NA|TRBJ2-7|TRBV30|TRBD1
TGTGCCGGATCCGGGACCGGACAGGTGGAGCAGTACTTC
CAGSGTGQVEQYF
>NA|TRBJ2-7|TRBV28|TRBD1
TGTGCCAGCAGCCTCGCAGGGGGCTGGTACGAGCAGTACTTC
CASSLAGGWYEQYF
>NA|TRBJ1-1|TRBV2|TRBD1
TGTGCCAGCAGTCAGACAGGGGGGGACACTGAAGCTTTCTTT
CASSQTGGDTEAFF
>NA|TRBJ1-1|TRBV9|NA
TGTGCCAGCAGCAAATCCCAAAACACTGAAGCTTTCTTT
CASSKSQNTEAFF
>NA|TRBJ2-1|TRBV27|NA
TGTGCCAGCAGTTTAAGACTAGGTCCCTCTGAGCAGTTCTTC
CASSLRLGPSEQFF
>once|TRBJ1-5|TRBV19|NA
TGTGCCAGTAGTATGGAGGGCAGGGGCAATCAGCCCCAGCATTTT
CASSMEGRGNQPQHF
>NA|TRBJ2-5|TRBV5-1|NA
TGCGCCAGCAGCTTGGAGGTCAGGCAAGAGACCCAGTACTTC
CASSLEVRQETQYF
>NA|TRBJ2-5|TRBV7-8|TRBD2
TGTGCCAGCAGCTTAGCGTCGATATGGACTAGCGTATCAGAGACCCAGTACTTC
CASSLASIWTSVSETQYF
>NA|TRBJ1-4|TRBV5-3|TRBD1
TGTGCCAGAAGTCCGCCGAGGACAGGGGAACCAACTAATGAAAAACTGTTTTTT
CARSPPRTGEPTNEKLFF
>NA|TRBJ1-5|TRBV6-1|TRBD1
TGTGCCAGTCGCTCCCCCGGGACAGGAACCCAGCATTTT
CASRSPGTGTQHF
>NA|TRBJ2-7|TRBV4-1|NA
TGCGCCAGCAGCCAAGCATCGGGCTACGAGCAGTACTTC
CASSQASGYEQYF
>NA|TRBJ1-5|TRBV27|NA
TGTGCCAGCAGAGAAGGACAAGCAGAGTTCAATCAGCCCCAGCATTTT
CASREGQAEFNQPQHF
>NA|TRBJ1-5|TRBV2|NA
TGTGCCAGCAGGACAGGACCCAATCAGCCCCAGCATTTT
CASRTGPNQPQHF
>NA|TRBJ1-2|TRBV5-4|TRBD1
TGTGCCAGCAGCCTTGACAGGGGACCAAACTATGGCTACACCTTC
CASSLDRGPNYGYTF
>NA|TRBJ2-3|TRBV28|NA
TGTGCCAGCAGTCCAGTAACAGATACGCAGTATTTT
CASSPVTDTQYF
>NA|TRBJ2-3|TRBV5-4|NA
TGTGCCAGCAGGCCCAGGGGCGGCACAGATACGCAGTATTTT
CASRPRGGTDTQYF
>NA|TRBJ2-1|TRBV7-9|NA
TGTGCCAGCAGCTCAGGACGGGATCTTAGCTCCTACAATGAGCAGTTCTTC
CASSSGRDLSSYNEQFF
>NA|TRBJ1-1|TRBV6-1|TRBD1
TGTGCCAGCAGGAGACAGGGGGCCTACGGCACTGAAGCTTTCTTT
CASRRQGAYGTEAFF
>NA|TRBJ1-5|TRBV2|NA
TGTGCCAGCAGGACGGACAGCGGTAATCAGCCCCAGCATTTT
CASRTDSGNQPQHF
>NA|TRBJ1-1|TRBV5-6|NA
TGTGCCAGCAGCTTGGGGCGGGGAACTGAAGCTTTCTTT
CASSLGRGTEAFF
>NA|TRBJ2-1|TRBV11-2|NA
TGTGCCAGCAGCCAAGGGTGGGACTCCAAGAATGAGCAGTTCTTC
CASSQGWDSKNEQFF
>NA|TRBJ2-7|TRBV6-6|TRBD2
TGTGCCAGCTGCAGGGGACTAGCGGGGGCCTACGAGCAGTACTTC
CASCRGLAGAYEQYF
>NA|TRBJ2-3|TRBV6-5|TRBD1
TGTGCCAGCAGTTACCCTGGGACAGGGGGTTGGACGCAGTATTTT
CASSYPGTGGWTQYF
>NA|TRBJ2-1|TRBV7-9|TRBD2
TGTGCCAGCAGCCGTCTAGGTGCGGGAGTGGGCGATGAGCAGTTCTTC
CASSRLGAGVGDEQFF
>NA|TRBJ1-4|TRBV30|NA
TGTGCCTGGAGCGCCGGACAGATTAATGAAAAACTGTTTTTT
CAWSAGQINEKLFF
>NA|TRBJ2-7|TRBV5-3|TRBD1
TGTGCCAGAACCAAAATCGGGACAGGGTCTTACGAGCAGTACTTC
CARTKIGTGSYEQYF